Below are 14 T cell receptor beta chains sequenced from a single sample in a study of T-cell reconstitution after alpha-beta-depleted transplantation in children. TCRbeta library preparation incorporated unique molecular identifiers. TCRdb reprocessed the PCR reads with MiXCR, giving one entry per CDR3 protein. The sample has hundreds of thousands of distinct CDR3 sequences, about a quarter seen once. The sample consisted of PBMCs, taken before TCRalphabeta/CD19-depleted stem cell transplant. The receptors shown here come from a girl aged 2 to 10 with Fanconi anemia, due to receive a stem cell transplant.

The sample holds one count of this clonotype. One end of the junction does not line up with germline, which may come from a read error. The V call is TRBV7-2, the J call TRBJ2-1; 10 bases match TRBD2. The CDR3 covers 13 residues. The V gene's germline CDR1 is SGHTA and CDR2 FQGNSA. The CDR3 region has the DNA TGTGCCAGCAGCCTAGCGGGAGTCAATGAGCAGTTCTTC. This encodes CASSLAGVNEQFF.

This clonotype was detected only a few times. CDR3 in amino acids: CASNRGLTYEQYF. In nucleotides, the CDR3 is TGTGCCAGCAACAGGGGACTGACTTACGAGCAGTACTTC. This sequence joins TRBV28 and TRBJ2-7; D perhaps matches TRBD1 (7 bases). Germline V gene lookup returns CDR1 MDHEN and CDR2 SYDVKM. V dropped 7 bases and J dropped 4 bases, with 14 bases sitting between them. This CDR3 spans 13 amino acids.

This clonotype was detected many times. The chain is built from TRBV6-4 and TRBJ1-5; D not resolved. Germline CDR1 MRHNA, CDR2 SNTAGT. CDR3 size: 12 residues. Trimming shortened V by 8 bases and J by 5 bases, and 10 bases separated the two germline ends. The CDR3 sequence: CASPRRDQPQHF. The DNA of the CDR3 is TGTGCCAGCCCGAGGAGGGATCAGCCCCAGCATTTT.

This clonotype was detected ten times or more. The chain is built from TRBV12-3 or TRBV12-4 and TRBJ2-1; TRBD1 matches at 8 bases. V lost 1 base to trimming and J lost 7 bases; unmatched junction nucleotides: 3. CDR3 size: 14 residues. The CDR3 loop reads CASSLGTGSNEQFF. The CDR3 DNA is TGTGCCAGCAGTTTAGGGACAGGGTCAAATGAGCAGTTCTTC.

This clonotype has more than one count but fewer than ten. The gene calls are TRBV5-1 and TRBJ1-1; perhaps TRBD1 as D (6 bases). V lost 0 bases and J 0 bases, leaving 9 bases between the germline ends. CDR1 is SGHRS and CDR2 is YFSETQ in the germline V gene. This CDR3 is 15 amino acids long. The CDR3 sequence: CASSLAQGMNTEAFF. In nucleotides, the CDR3 is TGCGCCAGCAGCTTGGCACAGGGCATGAACACTGAAGCTTTCTTT.

This clonotype was seen more than once but under ten times. The gene calls are TRBV29-1 and TRBJ2-1; weak D call: TRBD2 (5 bases). V was pared by 3 bases and J by 4 bases, with 16 bases between. There are 15 residues in the CDR3. The V gene's germline CDR1 is SQVTM and CDR2 ANQGSEA. CDR3 sequence: CSVDPGPRGYNEQFF. The CDR3, as DNA: TGCAGCGTTGATCCCGGGCCCCGAGGGTACAATGAGCAGTTCTTC.

This clonotype was detected only once. This chain connects TRBV30 to TRBJ2-3; D ambiguous. CDR1 GTSNPN and CDR2 SVGIG come from the germline V gene (reference sequence). The CDR3 consists of 12 residues. V was shortened by 2 bases and J by 6 bases, with 9 bases between the two germline ends. In nucleotides, the CDR3 is TGTGCCTGGAGTCCAAAGGCCGATACGCAGTATTTT. Amino acid sequence: CAWSPKADTQYF. Complete variable domain (other parts from reference TRBV30 and TRBJ2-3): SQTIHQWPATLVQPVGSPLSLECTVEGTSNPNLYWYRQAAGRGLQLLFYSVGIGQISSEVPQNLSASRPQDRQFILSSKKLLLSDSGFYLCAWSPKADTQYFGPGTRLTVL.

This clonotype was seen at least ten times. CDR3 DNA: TGCAGCGTTTCCGGGATAGCGGGAGCCACAGATACGCAGTATTTT. Protein: CSVSGIAGATDTQYF. The V gene is TRBV29-1, the J gene TRBJ2-3; 9 nucleotides match TRBD2. CDR3 length: 15 amino acids. With 5 bases clipped from V and 2 bases from J, the junction kept 8 bases outside the gene matches. Germline loops: CDR1 SQVTM, CDR2 ANQGSEA.

In its sample, this clonotype was seen many times. The rearrangement links TRBV6-5 to TRBJ2-2; TRBD2 matches 8 bases. Trimming removed 4 bases from V and 4 bases from J; junction bases left unmatched: 8. The CDR3 totals 16 residues. CDR1 is MNHEY, CDR2 SVGAGI, per germline. CDR3 protein: CASSLKAGGRTGELFF. The CDR3 nucleotides are TGTGCCAGCAGTTTAAAGGCGGGGGGCCGCACCGGGGAGCTGTTTTTT.

In this sample, this clonotype turned up many times. V gene TRBV6-1 combines with J gene TRBJ2-3; D is perhaps TRBD1 (5 bases). CDR1 MNHNS and CDR2 SASEGT come from the germline V gene. Trimming pared 5 bases from V and 5 bases from J, leaving 14 bases between. The CDR3 contains 14 residues. The CDR3 DNA sequence: TGTGCCAGCAGTCCCAGGGATGACGGAGATACGCAGTATTTT. Its translation is CASSPRDDGDTQYF.

The rearrangement uses TRBV11-3 and TRBJ2-1, with no clear D. Germline V CDR1 and CDR2: SGHNT, YENEEA. V shed 0 bases and J shed 9 bases, with 12 bases lying between them. The CDR3 runs 14 residues. DNA for the CDR3: TGTGCCAGCAGCTTAGAGGCAAATACTGGTGAGCAGTTCTTC. The encoded protein is CASSLEANTGEQFF.

The sample holds a few counts of this clonotype. J is TRBJ2-5 and V is TRBV7-2; D might be TRBD1 or TRBD2, each matching 6 bases. Deletions cut 7 bases from V and 4 bases from J, with 19 bases between. Per the germline V gene, CDR1 is SGHTA and CDR2 is FQGNSA. The CDR3 loop spans 15 amino acids. The CDR3 protein is CASISGGSGGETQYF. Written as DNA, the CDR3 is TGTGCCAGCATCTCCGGGGGCAGCGGTGGAGAGACCCAGTACTTC.

This clonotype was counted ten times or more. The rearrangement links TRBV7-6 to TRBJ2-1; D is perhaps TRBD2 (5 bases). Germline CDR1 SGHVS, CDR2 FNYEAQ. This CDR3 region has 16 residues. With 8 bases removed from V and 4 bases from J, the gap between germline ends came to 21 bases. CDR3 coding DNA: TGTGCCAGCGCGGCTCTCACTAGTTCCCTATACAATGAGCAGTTCTTC. Residues: CASAALTSSLYNEQFF.

This clonotype was recorded at least ten times. V gene TRBV15 combines with J gene TRBJ2-1; D call uncertain. The CDR3 contains 15 residues. Germline V gene lookup returns CDR1 LNHNV and CDR2 YYDKDF (reference sequence). V was pared by 8 bases and J by 0 bases, with 14 bases between. This CDR3 is CATDETDGSYNEQFF. CDR3 DNA: TGTGCCACCGACGAAACGGACGGCTCCTACAATGAGCAGTTCTTC.